Below, 16 T cell receptor beta chains from the same sample are listed, as sequenced in a study of blood T cell repertoires in COVID-19. Sequenced by immunoSEQ multiplex PCR; TCRdb stores in-frame clones only, minus some. The sample contains approximately 270,000 clones, around 90% of which appear only once. The sample consisted of PBMCs or T cells enriched from blood (not recorded which). These receptors were obtained from a human donor in a cohort exposed to, infected with or recovered from COVID-19 (not recorded which). The donor label of this sample is uncertain.

The chain links TRBV30 to TRBJ1-6; D is ambiguous. The CDR3 sequence is 13 residues long. Trimming shortened V by 5 bases and J by 5 bases, and 10 bases separated the two germline ends. Germline V gene sequence: CDR1 GTSNPN, CDR2 SVGIG (reference sequence). The CDR3 here is CAWASDNNSPLHF. CDR3 DNA: TGTGCCTGGGCTTCAGATAATAATTCACCCCTCCACTTT.

V and J are TRBV2 and TRBJ2-7, with 9 bases fitting TRBD1. The ends lost 6 bases at V and 5 bases at J; junction bases unmatched: 11. The CDR3 is 15 residues long. The germline gives CDR1 SNHLY, CDR2 FYNNEI. CDR3 loop: CASSVAGDRVHEQYF. The CDR3 DNA follows: TGTGCCAGCAGCGTCGCGGGGGACAGGGTACACGAGCAGTACTTC.

The gene calls are TRBV7-3 and TRBJ1-1; 10 positions agree with TRBD1. Germline V lookup: CDR1 SGHTA, CDR2 FQGTGA. The CDR3 has 14 residues. J lost 5 bases, V lost 11 bases, and 11 bases had no gene match. CDR3 in amino acids: CARRDRGLRTEAFF. CDR3 DNA sequence: TGTGCCCGCCGGGACAGGGGTCTTCGGACTGAAGCTTTCTTT.

The chain recombines TRBV7-6 with TRBJ2-2; 8 bases line up with TRBD1. CDR3 size: 15 residues. The junction had 6 bases not matched to a gene; V was cut back by 5 bases and J by 4 bases. CDR1 and CDR2 from the germline V gene are SGHVS and FNYEAQ. The CDR3 DNA reads TGTGCCAGCAGCCCCCAGGGGGCGGCCACCGGGGAGCTGTTTTTT. Its translation: CASSPQGAATGELFF.

The rearrangement links TRBV4-1 to TRBJ1-2, with a tentative D call TRBD1 (6 bases). The germline V and J ends were trimmed by 4 bases and 8 bases, with 23 bases remaining between them. The germline V gene has CDR1 MGHRA and CDR2 YSYEKL. The CDR3 runs 16 residues. Here the CDR3 reads CASSLGRARGAEGYTF. The CDR3 nucleotides read TGCGCCAGCAGCCTCGGCCGTGCCCGGGGGGCGGAAGGCTACACCTTC.

The chain joins TRBV11-2 to TRBJ1-2; 8 nucleotides agree with TRBD1. Trimming removed 5 bases from V and 12 bases from J; junction bases left unmatched: 8. This CDR3 is built from 12 residues. The germline V gene has CDR1 SGHAT and CDR2 FQNNGV. The CDR3 here is CASSLGTGRDTF. The CDR3 DNA reads TGTGCCAGCAGCCTCGGGACAGGTCGAGACACCTTC.

The chain carries TRBV18 and TRBJ2-3; 8 positions match TRBD1. The CDR3 length is 16 residues. In germline, CDR1 is KGHSH, CDR2 LQKENI. V lost 8 bases and J lost 3; bases outside the gene matches: 13. CDR3 nucleotides: TGTGCCAGCGCCGGACCTGCAGGGGGCTCGACAGATACGCAGTATTTT. Translation gives CASAGPAGGSTDTQYF.

This clone was recorded at least ten times. The V call is TRBV6-4, the J call TRBJ1-6; 9 bases align to TRBD1. The germline V gene has CDR1 MRHNA and CDR2 SNTAGT. With V trimmed by 4 bases and J by 7 bases, 2 bases remained unmatched. The CDR3 has 14 amino acids. The CDR3 DNA follows: TGTGCCAGCAGTGTTGGACAGGGGAATTCACCCCTCCACTTT. Amino acid sequence: CASSVGQGNSPLHF.

V usage is TRBV30 and J usage is TRBJ1-2; D uncertain. Trimming stripped 1 base from V and 5 bases from J, with 5 bases between. The CDR3 sequence is 11 residues long. Germline V gene lookup returns CDR1 GTSNPN and CDR2 SVGIG (reference sequence). CDR3 sequence (DNA): TGTGCCTGGAGTGGACTATATGGCTACACCTTC. Its translation is CAWSGLYGYTF.

The CDR3 DNA reads TGTGCCAGCAGCCGCATTACAGGGGCCCTACTGGGCAATGAGCAGTTCTTC. Protein sequence: CASSRITGALLGNEQFF. This rearrangement joins TRBV21-1 to TRBJ2-1; no check of the table's D call, TRBD1, against the DNA was made. TRBV21-1 is given as a pseudogene. The CDR3 runs to 17 residues.

The chain recombines TRBV28 with TRBJ1-5; 7 nucleotides align to TRBD1. Germline V gene sequence: CDR1 MDHEN, CDR2 SYDVKM. The CDR3 contains 12 residues. The junction had 0 bases not matched to a gene; V was cut back by 3 bases and J by 7 bases. CDR3 nucleotide sequence: TGTGCCAGCAGTTTGACAGGGCAGCCCCAGCATTTT. This translates into CASSLTGQPQHF.

This sequence joins TRBV2 and TRBJ1-1; 7 nucleotides line up with TRBD1. The V and J ends lost 3 bases and 0 bases, in that order; junction bases with no gene match: 10. CDR1 and CDR2 (germline): SNHLY, FYNNEI. The CDR3 loop spans 17 amino acids. The CDR3 DNA reads as TGTGCCAGCAGTGATGGATCTCTGGGACAGTTGAACACTGAAGCTTTCTTT. Translated, it gives CASSDGSLGQLNTEAFF.

V gene TRBV5-1 combines with J gene TRBJ1-1, with D perhaps matching TRBD1 (5 bases). The CDR3 consists of 14 residues. With 1 base removed from V and 5 bases from J, the gap between germline ends came to 12 bases. Germline V CDR1 and CDR2: SGHRS, YFSETQ. CDR3 protein: CASSLQGMGTEAFF. The CDR3 bases are TGCGCCAGCAGCTTGCAGGGCATGGGGACTGAAGCTTTCTTT.

V and J are TRBV27 and TRBJ1-2; 9 nucleotides match TRBD1. This CDR3 is 18 amino acids long. Germline V gene lookup returns CDR1 MNHEY and CDR2 SMNVEV (reference sequence). The V gene end was trimmed by 3 bases and the J gene end by 7 bases; junction bases not matched to a gene: 18. The CDR3 protein is CASSFSGQGLTFSFGYTF. The CDR3 bases are TGTGCCAGCAGTTTCTCTGGACAGGGGCTGACTTTTTCGTTTGGCTACACCTTC.

The chain uses TRBV6-5 and TRBJ2-5; D is possibly TRBD1 (5 bases). The CDR3 runs to 14 residues. The V gene lost 6 bases and the J gene lost 2 bases, with 13 bases spanning the gap. Germline-derived CDR1 and CDR2 are MNHEY and SVGAGI. DNA for the CDR3: TGTGCCAGCAGATCACAGGCAATGCAAGAGACCCAGTACTTC. Translated, it gives CASRSQAMQETQYF.

The CDR3 DNA follows: TGTGCCAGCAGGACACAGGCGACCTATGGCTACACCTTC. Residues: CASRTQATYGYTF. V is TRBV2 and J is TRBJ1-2, with D possibly being TRBD1 (5 bases). Germline V CDR1 and CDR2: SNHLY, FYNNEI. The CDR3 has 13 residues. Trimming took 6 bases from V and 4 from J, leaving 12 bases between them. Based on the CDR3 plus reference TRBV2 and TRBJ1-2, the full variable domain is EPEVTQTPSHQVTQMGQEVILRCVPISNHLYFYWYRQILGQKVEFLVSFYNNEISEKSEIFDDQFSVERPDGSNFTLKIRSTKLEDSAMYFCASRTQATYGYTFGSGTRLTVV.